A single sample gave rise to the 32 T cell receptor beta chains below, sequenced in a study of blood T cell repertoires in COVID-19. The table came from immunoSEQ multiplex PCR; TCRdb's copy has only in-frame clones and leaves some out. The data contain nearly 250,000 clones, more than 70% of them singletons. The sequenced material came from peripheral blood. The receptors were sampled from a woman older than 75 with COVID-19, enrolled during active disease.

J is TRBJ1-1 and V is TRBV5-1, with 7 bases identical to TRBD1. V was clipped by 0 bases and J by 6 bases; unmatched bases: 5. Germline CDR1 reads SGHRS; CDR2 reads YFSETQ. CDR3 size: 14 residues. The CDR3 DNA sequence: TGCGCCAGCAGCTTGGGGAACAGGGGCGCTGAAGCTTTCTTT. Its protein product is CASSLGNRGAEAFF.

The chain couples TRBV18 to TRBJ2-7; possibly TRBD2 for D (8 bases). Trimming stripped 2 bases from V and 4 bases from J, with 21 bases between. In germline, CDR1 is KGHSH, CDR2 LQKENI. This CDR3 spans 17 amino acids. CDR3 DNA sequence: TGTGCCAGCTCACCAGTGGCGGGGGGACAGACCCGATACGAGCAGTACTTC. Its translation is CASSPVAGGQTRYEQYF.

The rearrangement joins TRBV28 to TRBJ1-2; a possible D gene is TRBD1 (6 bases). Germline assignment: CDR1 MDHEN and CDR2 SYDVKM. V was clipped by 4 bases and J by 7 bases, with 13 bases between them. The length of the CDR3 is 13 residues. The CDR3 sequence: CASSSHQGRGYTF. The CDR3 region has the DNA TGTGCCAGCAGTTCACATCAGGGGCGTGGCTACACCTTC.

V usage is TRBV3-1 (or the pseudogene TRBV3-2) and J usage is TRBJ1-1, with a tentative D call TRBD1 (6 bases). V shed 1 base and J shed 5 bases, with 14 bases lying between them. CDR1 is LGHDT and CDR2 is YNNKEL in the germline V gene (reference sequence). The CDR3 is 15 amino acids. The CDR3 DNA sequence: TGTGCCAGCAGCCAAGGTGCAGGGGCTTGGACTGAAGCTTTCTTT. Translation gives CASSQGAGAWTEAFF.

Remarks on this clone: The same CDR3 can be traced to other DNA sequences in this sample. The rearrangement joins TRBV19 to TRBJ1-3; TRBD1 matches 7 bases. The length of the CDR3 is 14 residues. Germline CDR1 reads LNHDA; CDR2 reads SQIVND (reference sequence). V gave up 6 bases and J gave up 4 bases; unmatched junction bases: 6. CDR3 loop: CASSSGGTGNTIYF. The CDR3 DNA follows: TGTGCCAGTAGCTCAGGGGGTACCGGAAACACCATATATTTT.

This clone is a singleton in its sample. V and J are TRBV4-1 and TRBJ1-2; D call uncertain. V was clipped by 1 base and J by 3 bases, with 3 bases between them. CDR3 length equals 12 residues. Per germline, CDR1 MGHRA and CDR2 YSYEKL. In nucleotides, the CDR3 is TGCGCCAGCAGCCAAGTCGACTATGGCTACACCTTC. Amino acids: CASSQVDYGYTF.

This chain joins TRBV7-3 and TRBJ1-1; tentatively, D is TRBD1 (6 bases). This CDR3 comprises 15 residues. Germline CDR1 is SGHTA and CDR2 is FQGTGA. V dropped 6 bases and J dropped 9 bases, with 23 bases sitting between them. Here the CDR3 DNA reads TGTGCCAGCAGTTCGTCAGGGGCCGCAATAGACCAAGCTTTCTTT. This translates into CASSSSGAAIDQAFF.

V and J are TRBV7-3 and TRBJ1-3; 8 bases agree with TRBD1. Germline V gene sequence: CDR1 SGHTA, CDR2 FQGTGA. The length of the CDR3 is 19 residues. Trimming removed 5 bases from V and 0 bases from J; junction bases left unmatched: 15. CDR3 sequence reads: CASSQLTGQGLDSGNTIYF. In DNA, the CDR3 is TGTGCCAGCAGCCAATTAACTGGACAGGGATTGGACTCTGGAAACACCATATATTTT.

The rearrangement joins TRBV7-6 to TRBJ2-2, with D tentatively TRBD1 (5 bases). Trimming removed 2 bases from V and 0 bases from J, with 13 bases in between. The CDR3 length is 17 residues. The V gene's germline CDR1 is SGHVS and CDR2 FNYEAQ. The CDR3 nucleotides read TGTGCCAGCAGCTTAAGGACACCGTTCGCGAACACCGGGGAGCTGTTTTTT. This encodes CASSLRTPFANTGELFF.

In DNA, the CDR3 is TGTGCCAGCAGCCAAGATCTGTCGGCGGAGGCGGCGGAGACCCAGTACTTC. This encodes CASSQDLSAEAAETQYF. The genes are TRBV3-1 (or the pseudogene TRBV3-2) and TRBJ2-5, with D possibly being TRBD2 (5 bases). The germline V and J ends were trimmed by 0 bases and 5 bases, with 19 bases remaining between them. Germline values: CDR1 LGHDT, CDR2 YNNKEL (reference sequence). This CDR3 region has 17 residues.

This clone has only one observation. V is TRBV19 and J is TRBJ1-6; 9 bases match TRBD1. V shed 2 bases and J 10 bases; nucleotides not matched to a gene: 6. This CDR3 comprises 15 residues. Germline V gene lookup returns CDR1 LNHDA and CDR2 SQIVND (reference sequence). The DNA for the CDR3 is TGTGCCAGTAGTATACCGGGACAGGGTAACTCACCCCTCCACTTT. Translation: CASSIPGQGNSPLHF.

The V call is TRBV7-2, the J call TRBJ2-5; D uncertain. V was trimmed by 5 bases and J by 2 bases, leaving 9 bases between them. Germline assignment: CDR1 SGHTA and CDR2 FQGNSA. The CDR3 totals 13 residues. The CDR3 nucleotides read TGTGCCAGCAGCCCTAAGAGACAAGAGACCCAGTACTTC. Protein product: CASSPKRQETQYF.

The chain carries TRBV6-2 or TRBV6-3 and TRBJ2-7, with TRBD2 matching over 9 bases. V was pared by 6 bases and J by 1 base, with 7 bases of the junction left unmatched. The CDR3 is 15 residues long. Germline CDR1 reads MNHEY; CDR2 reads SVGEGT. CDR3 coding DNA: TGTGCCAGCAGCTATAGCGGGGGCGTTTCCTACGAGCAGTACGTC. It specifies CASSYSGGVSYEQYV.

Worth noting for this clone: The sample has other DNA sequences that encode this CDR3 too. The rearrangement links TRBV18 to TRBJ1-1; 7 bases are a match to TRBD1. V was pared by 3 bases and J by 8 bases, with 3 bases of the junction left unmatched. The CDR3 consists of 12 residues. Looked up from germline, CDR1 is KGHSH and CDR2 is LQKENI. In nucleotides, the CDR3 is TGTGCCAGCTCACCCGGGACAGTGGAAGCTTTCTTT. Translation gives CASSPGTVEAFF.

The chain has TRBV6-5 and TRBJ1-2; D is unresolved. Germline CDR1 is MNHEY and CDR2 is SVGAGI. The CDR3 contains 12 residues. V gave up 5 bases and J gave up 0 bases, with 4 bases separating them. CDR3 loop: CASSRANYGYTF. Written as DNA, the CDR3 is TGTGCCAGCAGTAGAGCTAACTATGGCTACACCTTC.

The rearrangement links TRBV5-4 to TRBJ2-7; weak D call: TRBD1 (6 bases). The V end lost 5 bases, the J end lost 0 bases, and 18 bases lay between the germline ends. CDR1 is SGHNT and CDR2 is YYREEE in the germline V gene (reference sequence). The CDR3 has 16 amino acids. The CDR3 DNA follows: TGTGCCAGCAGTCGCTCCGGGGCAGGGGACTCCTACGAGCAGTACTTC. It is translated as CASSRSGAGDSYEQYF.

The gene calls are TRBV19 and TRBJ1-1, with 8 bases lining up with TRBD1. J lost 4 bases, V lost 5 bases, and 9 bases had no gene match. CDR1 and CDR2 from the germline V gene are LNHDA and SQIVND (reference sequence). The CDR3 is 15 amino acids. CDR3 nucleotide sequence: TGTGCCAGTAGTTCCGGGACAGGATTCTCCACTGAAGCTTTCTTT. The encoded protein is CASSSGTGFSTEAFF.

This chain joins TRBV7-8 and TRBJ1-3; D is uncertain. The germline V gene has CDR1 SGHVS and CDR2 FQNEAQ. Trimming took off 7 bases at V and 4 bases at J, with 17 bases between the two ends. The length of the CDR3 is 15 residues. The CDR3 DNA reads as TGTGCCAGCACCCCCGAAACGGGGAAAGGAAACACCATATATTTT. This translates into CASTPETGKGNTIYF.

The V and J genes are TRBV2 and TRBJ2-2; 13 bases map to TRBD2. From germline, CDR1 is SNHLY and CDR2 FYNNEI. This CDR3 comprises 15 residues. V gave up 6 bases and J gave up 5 bases; unmatched junction bases: 3. The CDR3 spells CASSTSGGGTGELFF. The CDR3 DNA follows: TGTGCCAGCAGCACTAGCGGGGGGGGTACCGGGGAGCTGTTTTTT.

The gene calls are TRBV12-1 and TRBJ2-7; the D call of TRBD1 is as the table states it, not checked on the DNA. TRBV12-1 corresponds to a pseudogene. The CDR3 loop spans 18 amino acids. CDR3 loop: CASSFASPDRGPTYEQYV. The CDR3 coding sequence is TGTGCCAGCAGCTTTGCTTCTCCCGACAGGGGACCTACCTACGAGCAGTACGTC.

CDR3 amino acids: CSGRKAGELFF. The CDR3 nucleotides read TGCAGCGGGAGGAAGGCCGGGGAGCTGTTTTTT. This chain links TRBV29-1 with TRBJ2-2; tentatively, D is TRBD2 (5 bases). This CDR3 contains 11 residues. The germline CDR1 and CDR2 sequences are SQVTM and ANQGSEA. V lost 7 bases to trimming and J lost 6 bases, with 9 bases between them.

Only one count was recorded for this clone. The chain links TRBV5-4 to TRBJ2-5; TRBD1 might be the D (5 bases). The ends were cut back, 3 bases at V and 4 bases at J, with 13 bases in the middle. Germline values: CDR1 SGHNT, CDR2 YYREEE (reference sequence). CDR3 length: 14 amino acids. CDR3 sequence (DNA): TGTGCCAGCAGCTCCCCAGGGTTTCGAGAGACCCAGTACTTC. This codes for CASSSPGFRETQYF.

The chain employs TRBV5-1 and TRBJ1-6; D remains ambiguous. CDR1 SGHRS and CDR2 YFSETQ come from the germline V gene. V was pared by 0 bases and J by 9 bases, with 10 bases between. This CDR3 region has 14 residues. For the CDR3, the DNA is TGCGCCAGCAGCTTGGACGTGGCCAGTTCACCCCTCCACTTT. Encoded protein: CASSLDVASSPLHF.

This clone was picked up a small number of times. The chain employs TRBV5-1 and TRBJ1-2; D is perhaps TRBD1 (6 bases). V was pared by 1 base and J by 5 bases, with 15 bases between. CDR3 length: 15 amino acids. Germline V gene lookup returns CDR1 SGHRS and CDR2 YFSETQ. CDR3 sequence: CASSLPSGDTYGYTF. As DNA, the CDR3 is TGCGCCAGCAGCTTGCCAAGTGGGGACACATATGGCTACACCTTC. Full variable domain (outside the CDR3, taken from reference TRBV5-1 and TRBJ1-2): KAGVTQTPRYLIKTRGQQVTLSCSPISGHRSVSWYQQTPGQGLQFLFEYFSETQRNKGNFPGRFSGRQFSNSRSEMNVSTLELGDSALYLCASSLPSGDTYGYTFGSGTRLTVV.

The chain employs TRBV9 and TRBJ2-1, with TRBD2 identical over 11 bases. The germline CDR1 and CDR2 sequences are SGDLS and YYNGEE. The CDR3 has 21 residues. With V trimmed by 4 bases and J by 0 bases, 18 bases remained unmatched. Here the CDR3 reads CASSPRPPSGGTHSSYNEQFF. The CDR3 DNA reads TGTGCCAGCAGCCCGCGCCCCCCTAGCGGGGGGACCCACAGCTCCTACAATGAGCAGTTCTTC.

The rearrangement uses TRBV5-8 and TRBJ1-3; no definite D call. CDR1 is SGHTS, CDR2 YDEGEE, per germline. CDR3 length: 14 residues. V gave up 4 bases and J gave up 0 bases, with 8 bases separating them. CDR3 DNA: TGTGCCAGCAGCCTCCGACACTCTGGAAACACCATATATTTT. It specifies CASSLRHSGNTIYF.

This sequence joins TRBV11-1 and TRBJ2-1, with D unresolved. Trimming removed 5 bases at V and 9 bases at J, with 8 bases between. The CDR3 covers 11 residues. The germline V gene has CDR1 SGHAT and CDR2 FQDESV (reference sequence). The CDR3, as DNA: TGTGCCAGCAGCCGAGCGAGTGAGCAGTTCTTC. It translates to CASSRASEQFF.

The chain is built from TRBV10-3 and TRBJ1-5, with 8 nucleotides matching TRBD1. The CDR3 has 14 residues. The V segment lost 7 bases and the J segment 1 base; nucleotides outside the gene matches: 3. CDR1 ENHRY and CDR2 SYGVKD come from the germline V gene. The CDR3 spells CAINTGGSNQPQHF. The CDR3 nucleotides read TGTGCCATCAATACAGGGGGAAGCAATCAGCCCCAGCATTTT.

This clone was picked up a small number of times. The genes are TRBV7-9 and TRBJ1-3, with D perhaps TRBD1 (5 bases). The CDR3 runs 14 residues. V was pared by 0 bases and J by 7 bases, with 10 bases between. Germline V CDR1 and CDR2: SEHNR, FQNEAQ (reference sequence). DNA for the CDR3: TGTGCCAGCAGCTTAGCGCAGGGTGTGAACACCATATATTTT. This translates into CASSLAQGVNTIYF. The full variable domain, completed using reference TRBV7-9 and TRBJ1-3, is DTGVSQNPRHKITKRGQNVTFRCDPISEHNRLYWYRQTLGQGPEFLTYFQNEAQLEKSRLLSDRFSAERPKGSFSTLEIQRTEQGDSAMYLCASSLAQGVNTIYFGEGSWLTVV.

The chain couples TRBV24-1 to TRBJ1-3; 8 bases are a match to TRBD1. The junction had 4 bases not matched to a gene; V was cut back by 6 bases and J by 4 bases. The CDR3 has 14 residues. Germline V lookup: CDR1 KGHDR, CDR2 SFDVKD. The chain's CDR3 is CATSSTGAGNTIYF. CDR3 sequence (DNA): TGTGCCACCAGTTCGACAGGGGCCGGAAACACCATATATTTT.

The chain uses TRBV21-1 and TRBJ2-3; TRBD1 was called by the table and not checked on the DNA. TRBV21-1 is described as a pseudogene. This CDR3 spans 15 amino acids. Here the CDR3 reads CASSKAWGMADTQYF. The CDR3, as DNA: TGTGCCAGCAGCAAGGCCTGGGGCATGGCGGATACGCAGTATTTT.

The rearrangement joins TRBV4-2 to TRBJ2-4; 9 bases match TRBD1. The CDR3 is 16 residues long. V trimming: 3 bases; J trimming: 6 bases; junction bases outside the gene matches: 9. Germline loops: CDR1 LGHNA, CDR2 YNFKEQ. CDR3 sequence: CASSQGPGQGGNIQYF. In DNA form, the CDR3 reads TGTGCCAGCAGCCAGGGTCCGGGACAGGGAGGAAACATTCAGTACTTC.